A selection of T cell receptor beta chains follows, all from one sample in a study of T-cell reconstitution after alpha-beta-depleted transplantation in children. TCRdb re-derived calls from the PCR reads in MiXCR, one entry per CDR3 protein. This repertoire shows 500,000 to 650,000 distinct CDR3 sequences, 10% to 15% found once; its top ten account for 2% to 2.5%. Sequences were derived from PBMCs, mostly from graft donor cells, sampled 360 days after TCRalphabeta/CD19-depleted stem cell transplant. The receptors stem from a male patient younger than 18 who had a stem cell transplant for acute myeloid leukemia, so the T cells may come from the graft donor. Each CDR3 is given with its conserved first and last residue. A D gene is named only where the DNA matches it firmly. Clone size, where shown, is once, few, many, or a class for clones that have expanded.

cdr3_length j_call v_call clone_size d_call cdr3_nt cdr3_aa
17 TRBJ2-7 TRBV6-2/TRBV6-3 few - TGTGCCAGCAGTTACTCCCCTTGGGAAGCGCGCACCTACGAGCAGTACTTC CASSYSPWEARTYEQYF
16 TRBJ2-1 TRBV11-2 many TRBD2 TGTGCCAGCAGCTCGATAGCGGGATTTTCCTACAATGAGCAGTTCTTC CASSSIAGFSYNEQFF
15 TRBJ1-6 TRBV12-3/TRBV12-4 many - TGTGCCAGCAGTCCACAGGGACTCTATAATTCACCCCTCCACTTT CASSPQGLYNSPLHF
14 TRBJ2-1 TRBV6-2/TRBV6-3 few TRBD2 TGTGCCAGCAGTATAGGACTAGTTGGCAATGAGCAGTTCTTC CASSIGLVGNEQFF
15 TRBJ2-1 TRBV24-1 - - TGTGCCACCAGTGACCCTACTACCGGGAACGATGAGCAGTTCTTC CATSDPTTGNDEQFF
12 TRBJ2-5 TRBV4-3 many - TGCGCCAGCAGCCAAGATCGGTCGGCCCAGTACTTC CASSQDRSAQYF
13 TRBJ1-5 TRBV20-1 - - TGCAGTGCTAGAGCCGTTATCAATCAGCCCCAGCATTTT CSARAVINQPQHF
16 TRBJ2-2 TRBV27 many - TGTGCCAGCAGTACCGGACCGGGACGAAACACCGGGGAGCTGTTTTTT CASSTGPGRNTGELFF
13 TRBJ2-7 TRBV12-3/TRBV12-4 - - TGTGCCAGCACCCCAGGACTCCTCTACGAGCAGTACTTC CASTPGLLYEQYF
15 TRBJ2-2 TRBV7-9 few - TGTGCCAGCAGCCCCCCAGGGCTTGGCACCGGGGAGCTGTTTTTT CASSPPGLGTGELFF
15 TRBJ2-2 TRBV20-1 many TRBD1 TGCAGTGCTAGAGTAGGGGGCTTTGGGACCGGGGAGCTGTTTTTT CSARVGGFGTGELFF
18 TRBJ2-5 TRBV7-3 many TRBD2 TGTGCCAGCAGCTTAACGCCCGGGACTAGCGGGATTCAAGAGACCCAGTACTTC CASSLTPGTSGIQETQYF
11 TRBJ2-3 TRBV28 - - TGTGCCATCCTGGATATAGATACGCAGTATTTT CAILDIDTQYF
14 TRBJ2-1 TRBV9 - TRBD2 TGTGCCAGCAGCGAGACTAGCGGGAGGAATGAGCAGTTCTTC CASSETSGRNEQFF
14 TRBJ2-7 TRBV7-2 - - TGTGCCAGCAGCCAGTCCGGGACGATGGGGGAGCAGTACTTC CASSQSGTMGEQYF
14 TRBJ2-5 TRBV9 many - TGTGCCAGCAGCGTAGAACAGCTCCAAGAGACCCAGTACTTC CASSVEQLQETQYF
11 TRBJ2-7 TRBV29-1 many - TGCAGCGTTGAAAGGGCCGGAGAGCAGTACTTC CSVERAGEQYF
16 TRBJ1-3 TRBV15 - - TGTGCCACCAGCAGAGATCCAGGGTCCTCAGGAAACACCATATATTTT CATSRDPGSSGNTIYF
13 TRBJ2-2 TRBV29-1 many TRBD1 TGCAGCGTCGGACAGGGGAACACCGGGGAGCTGTTTTTT CSVGQGNTGELFF
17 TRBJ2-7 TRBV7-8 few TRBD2 TGTGCCAGCAGCTTCTTACTCCGGGAGGGCCAACCCTACGAGCAGTACTTC CASSFLLREGQPYEQYF